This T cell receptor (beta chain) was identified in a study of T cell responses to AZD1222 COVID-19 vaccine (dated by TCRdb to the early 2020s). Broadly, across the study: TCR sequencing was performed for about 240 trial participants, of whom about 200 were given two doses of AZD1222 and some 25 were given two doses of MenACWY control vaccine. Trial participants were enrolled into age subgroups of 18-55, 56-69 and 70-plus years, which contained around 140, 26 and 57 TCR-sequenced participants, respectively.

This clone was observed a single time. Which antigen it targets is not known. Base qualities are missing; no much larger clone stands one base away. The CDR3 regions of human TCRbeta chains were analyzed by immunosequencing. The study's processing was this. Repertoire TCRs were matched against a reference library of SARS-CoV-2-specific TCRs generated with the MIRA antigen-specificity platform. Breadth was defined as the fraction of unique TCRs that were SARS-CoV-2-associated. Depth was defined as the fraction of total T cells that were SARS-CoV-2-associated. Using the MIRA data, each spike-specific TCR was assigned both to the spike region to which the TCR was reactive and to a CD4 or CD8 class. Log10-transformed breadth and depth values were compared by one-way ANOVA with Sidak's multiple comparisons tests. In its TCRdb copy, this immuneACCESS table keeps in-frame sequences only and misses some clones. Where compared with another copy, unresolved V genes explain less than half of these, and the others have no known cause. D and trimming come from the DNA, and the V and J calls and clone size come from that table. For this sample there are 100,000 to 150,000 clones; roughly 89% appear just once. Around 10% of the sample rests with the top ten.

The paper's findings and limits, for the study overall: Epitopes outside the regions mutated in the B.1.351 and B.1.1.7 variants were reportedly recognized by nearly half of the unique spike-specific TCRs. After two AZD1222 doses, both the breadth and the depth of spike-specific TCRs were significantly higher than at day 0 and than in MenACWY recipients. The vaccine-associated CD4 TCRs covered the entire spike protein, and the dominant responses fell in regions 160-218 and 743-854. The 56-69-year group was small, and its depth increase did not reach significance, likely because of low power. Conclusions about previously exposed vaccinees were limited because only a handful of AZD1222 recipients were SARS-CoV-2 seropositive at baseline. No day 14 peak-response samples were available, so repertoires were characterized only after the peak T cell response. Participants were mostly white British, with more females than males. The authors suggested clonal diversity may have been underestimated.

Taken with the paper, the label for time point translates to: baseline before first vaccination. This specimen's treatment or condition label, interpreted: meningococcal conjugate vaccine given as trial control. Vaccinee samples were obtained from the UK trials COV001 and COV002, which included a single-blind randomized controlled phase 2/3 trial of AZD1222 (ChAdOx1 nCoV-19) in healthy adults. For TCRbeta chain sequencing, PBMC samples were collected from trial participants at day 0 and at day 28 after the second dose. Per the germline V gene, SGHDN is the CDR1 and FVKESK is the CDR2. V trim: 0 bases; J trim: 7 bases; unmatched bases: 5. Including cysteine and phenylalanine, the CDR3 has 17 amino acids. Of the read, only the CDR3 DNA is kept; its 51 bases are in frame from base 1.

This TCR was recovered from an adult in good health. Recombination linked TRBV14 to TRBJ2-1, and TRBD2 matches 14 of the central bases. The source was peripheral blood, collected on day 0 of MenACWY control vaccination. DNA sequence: TGTGCCAGCAGCCAAGAGGGACTAGCGGGAGTTCGAAATGAGCAGTTCTTC. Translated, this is CASSQEGLAGVRNEQFF. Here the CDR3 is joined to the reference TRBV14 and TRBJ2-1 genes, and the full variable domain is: EAGVTQFPSHSVIEKGQTVTLRCDPISGHDNLYWYRRVMGKEIKFLLHFVKESKQDESGMPNNRFLAERTGGTYSTLKVQPAELEDSGVYFCASSQEGLAGVRNEQFFGPGTRLTVL.